The 22 T cell receptor beta chains below were found in one sample sequenced in a study of naive and memory T cell subsets. The beta constant-region primer was an equimolar mix of two oligonucleotides covering TRBC1 and TRBC2. Via MiXCR, TCRdb re-called the UMI-ligation and nested PCR reads, giving one row per CDR3 protein. The table lists roughly 98,000 distinct CDR3 sequences, 5.5% to 8.5% of them singletons. Specimen: central memory CD4+ T cells from blood. These receptors all stem from a human donor in good health.

This clonotype has ten or more counts. The CDR3 bases are TGTGCCAGCAGCCGACGTAGCATGGCAGATACGCAGTATTTT. This translates into CASSRRSMADTQYF. The genes are TRBV11-3 and TRBJ2-3; D unclear. The V and J ends lost 5 bases and 4 bases respectively, with 13 bases between them. Germline values: CDR1 SGHNT, CDR2 YENEEA. CDR3 length: 14 amino acids.

In this sample, this clonotype turned up a few times. The chain couples TRBV2 to TRBJ1-1; D not resolved. The germline V gene has CDR1 SNHLY and CDR2 FYNNEI. The CDR3 is 14 residues long. The V end lost 3 bases, the J end lost 1 base, and 9 bases lay between the germline ends. The CDR3 here is CASSETPWNTEAFF. The CDR3 DNA follows: TGTGCCAGCAGTGAGACCCCATGGAACACTGAAGCTTTCTTT.

The V and J genes are TRBV5-1 and TRBJ2-1; D gene ambiguous. Germline V lookup: CDR1 SGHRS, CDR2 YFSETQ. The CDR3 has 14 residues. Trimming stripped 4 bases from V and 2 bases from J, with 10 bases between. This CDR3 is CASSDGHPYNEQFF. In DNA, the CDR3 is TGCGCCAGCAGCGACGGGCACCCCTACAATGAGCAGTTCTTC. Complete variable domain (other parts from reference TRBV5-1 and TRBJ2-1): KAGVTQTPRYLIKTRGQQVTLSCSPISGHRSVSWYQQTPGQGLQFLFEYFSETQRNKGNFPGRFSGRQFSNSRSEMNVSTLELGDSALYLCASSDGHPYNEQFFGPGTRLTVL.

This clonotype was detected many times. J is TRBJ2-1 and V is TRBV18; 14 nucleotides agree with TRBD2. The CDR3 totals 15 residues. V was pared by 6 bases and J by 6 bases, with 4 bases of the junction left unmatched. In germline, CDR1 is KGHSH, CDR2 LQKENI. The CDR3 bases are TGTGCCAGCTCCAGTGGGACTAGCGGGAGCAATGAGCAGTTCTTC. This gives the protein CASSSGTSGSNEQFF.

In its sample, this clonotype was seen many times. The CDR3 reads CASSPGLTSSEAFF. The CDR3 nucleotides are TGTGCCAGCAGTCCTGGACTCACGAGTAGTGAAGCTTTCTTT. The rearrangement links TRBV12-3 or TRBV12-4 to TRBJ1-1; D is unclear. The CDR3 has 14 residues. The germline V and J ends were trimmed by 5 bases and 7 bases, with 17 bases remaining between them.

There are many counts of this clonotype. The J gene is TRBJ1-1, the V gene TRBV7-2; D is unclear. The CDR3 has 13 residues. Between the trimmed V and J ends, which lost 2 bases and 1 base, there was a span of 5 bases. CDR1 and CDR2 from the germline V gene are SGHTA and FQGNSA. Here the CDR3 reads CASSLLRNTEAFF. The DNA for the CDR3 is TGTGCCAGCAGCTTACTCAGGAACACTGAAGCTTTCTTT.

This clonotype was observed a handful of times. The V and J genes are TRBV19 and TRBJ2-5, with TRBD2 identical over 8 bases. CDR3 size: 14 residues. Germline CDR1 reads LNHDA; CDR2 reads SQIVND (reference sequence). With 8 bases clipped from V and 5 bases from J, the junction kept 10 bases outside the gene matches. The CDR3 sequence: CASSLRERGETQYF. The CDR3 nucleotides read TGTGCCAGTTCCCTCAGGGAGCGGGGGGAGACCCAGTACTTC.

This clonotype was detected many times. The chain is built from TRBV29-1 and TRBJ2-7; D gene ambiguous. The length of the CDR3 is 14 residues. Germline V lookup: CDR1 SQVTM, CDR2 ANQGSEA. Trimming took 4 bases from V and 0 from J, leaving 13 bases between them. The CDR3 region has the DNA TGCAGCGTTGTAGGCCCCCTTAGCTCCTACGAGCAGTACTTC. It encodes CSVVGPLSSYEQYF.

This clonotype showed up many times. The chain employs TRBV5-1 and TRBJ1-4; 7 nucleotides line up with TRBD1. V was clipped by 5 bases and J by 8 bases; unmatched bases: 6. The CDR3 runs to 13 residues. The V gene's germline CDR1 is SGHRS and CDR2 YFSETQ. CDR3 sequence reads: CASSRQGQEKLFF. As DNA, the CDR3 is TGCGCCAGCAGTCGACAGGGCCAGGAAAAACTGTTTTTT.

A few counts support this clonotype. V gene TRBV6-2 or TRBV6-3 combines with J gene TRBJ1-2; D perhaps matches TRBD1 (6 bases). Germline V CDR1 and CDR2: MNHEY, SVGEGT. This CDR3 contains 16 residues. Trimming left V 0 bases short and J 6 bases short, with 17 bases between. The CDR3 reads CASSYSLRTTGHGYTF. In DNA form, the CDR3 reads TGTGCCAGCAGTTACTCTCTTCGCACGACAGGACATGGCTACACCTTC.

This clonotype has a count of ten or more. This chain joins TRBV7-2 and TRBJ2-3, with D unresolved. There are 14 residues in the CDR3. V shed 3 bases and J shed 2 bases, with 9 bases lying between them. Germline V gene sequence: CDR1 SGHTA, CDR2 FQGNSA. DNA for the CDR3: TGTGCCAGCAGCTTGGATTTAAACACAGATACGCAGTATTTT. Translating gives CASSLDLNTDTQYF.

The J gene is TRBJ2-7, the V gene TRBV18; D is perhaps TRBD1 (6 bases). V was pared by 5 bases and J by 2 bases, with 13 bases between. The CDR3 consists of 14 residues. CDR1 and CDR2 from the germline V gene are KGHSH and LQKENI. CDR3 sequence reads: CASSFGQRTYEQYF. The CDR3 coding sequence is TGTGCCAGCTCATTCGGACAGAGGACCTACGAGCAGTACTTC.

The chain joins TRBV29-1 to TRBJ2-7; D is possibly TRBD2 (6 bases). The germline V and J ends were trimmed by 6 bases and 4 bases, with 10 bases remaining between them. CDR3 length: 11 amino acids. The V gene's germline CDR1 is SQVTM and CDR2 ANQGSEA. The CDR3 DNA reads TGCAGCGTGACTAGTTTTTACGAGCAGTACTTC. Translated, it gives CSVTSFYEQYF.

Many counts were recorded for this clonotype. J is TRBJ2-3 and V is TRBV6-6; TRBD1 matches at 8 bases. Trimming took 8 bases from V and 4 from J; bases not matched to a gene: 17. The CDR3 is 17 amino acids. The germline gives CDR1 MNHNY, CDR2 SVGAGI (reference sequence). In DNA, the CDR3 is TGTGCCAGCTCTAACACGGGACAGGCGTTTTTGGCAGATACGCAGTATTTT. The encoded protein is CASSNTGQAFLADTQYF.

This clonotype came up many times. The chain links TRBV20-1 to TRBJ2-7; D possibly matches TRBD1 or TRBD2 (5 bases each). V was pared by 6 bases and J by 6 bases, with 18 bases between. In germline, CDR1 is DFQATT, CDR2 SNEGSKA (reference sequence). The CDR3 runs to 13 residues. The CDR3 sequence: CSARDLRKSEQYF. The CDR3 DNA follows: TGCAGTGCCAGGGACCTACGGAAGAGCGAGCAGTACTTC.

This clonotype was found many times. The chain combines TRBV20-1 with TRBJ1-5; unclear D gene. The V end was cut by 2 bases, the J end by 5 bases, with 10 bases between. Germline lookup yields CDR1 DFQATT and CDR2 SNEGSKA (reference sequence). This CDR3 has 13 residues. The CDR3 DNA is TGCAGTGCTAGAACTGACGGAGATCAGCCCCAGCATTTT. It translates to CSARTDGDQPQHF.

This clonotype came up a few times. The chain combines TRBV7-2 with TRBJ2-5; D is possibly TRBD1 (6 bases). This CDR3 has 14 amino acids. V shed 5 bases and J shed 2 bases, with 12 bases lying between them. Germline values: CDR1 SGHTA, CDR2 FQGNSA. The CDR3 reads CASSLGHQQETQYF. CDR3 sequence (DNA): TGTGCCAGCAGCCTGGGACATCAACAAGAGACCCAGTACTTC.

This clonotype was recorded at least ten times. The chain uses TRBV20-1 and TRBJ2-3; 8 bases line up with TRBD2. The CDR3 has 15 amino acids. CDR1 and CDR2 (germline): DFQATT, SNEGSKA (reference sequence). V shed 5 bases, J shed 4 bases, and the junction held 11 bases outside the gene matches. The CDR3 nucleotides are TGCAGTGCTCGCCGAGGAGCGGGAGCGTCAGATACGCAGTATTTT. Protein: CSARRGAGASDTQYF.

The chain links TRBV15 to TRBJ2-7, with D possibly matching TRBD1 (5 bases). V was pared by 2 bases and J by 5 bases, with 19 bases between. Germline-derived CDR1 and CDR2 are LNHNV and YYDKDF (reference sequence). CDR3 length: 16 residues. The CDR3 DNA follows: TGTGCCACCAGCAGACCCTCGAGCAGGGCGTCTCACGAGCAGTACTTC. It encodes CATSRPSSRASHEQYF.

The sample holds many counts of this clonotype. J is TRBJ2-7 and V is TRBV18; 9 bases match TRBD1. CDR1 and CDR2 (germline): KGHSH, LQKENI. The CDR3 is 14 residues long. V shed 4 bases and J 7 bases; nucleotides not matched to a gene: 8. The DNA for the CDR3 is TGTGCCAGCTCACAAGCACAGGGGGCGGAGGAGCAGTACTTC. Translating gives CASSQAQGAEEQYF. Full variable domain (outside the CDR3, taken from reference TRBV18 and TRBJ2-7): NAGVMQNPRHLVRRRGQEARLRCSPMKGHSHVYWYRQLPEEGLKFMVYLQKENIIDESGMPKERFSAEFPKEGPSILRIQQVVRGDSAAYFCASSQAQGAEEQYFGPGTRLTVT.

In its sample, this clonotype was seen a few times. This chain joins TRBV20-1 and TRBJ2-3, with TRBD2 identical over 13 bases. V gave up 6 bases and J gave up 4 bases; unmatched junction bases: 13. The CDR3 is 17 amino acids. The germline CDR1 and CDR2 sequences are DFQATT and SNEGSKA (reference sequence). CDR3 sequence reads: CSAQLAGGPTRADTQYF. The DNA of the CDR3 is TGCAGTGCCCAACTAGCGGGAGGGCCAACCCGCGCAGATACGCAGTATTTT.

There are a few counts of this clonotype. The chain uses TRBV20-1 and TRBJ2-1, with D perhaps matching TRBD2 (5 bases). The germline V gene has CDR1 DFQATT and CDR2 SNEGSKA (reference sequence). The CDR3 runs 16 residues. The ends were cut back, 0 bases at V and 2 bases at J, with 14 bases in the middle. CDR3 coding DNA: TGCAGTGCTAGAGATCACGGGGAACCGACCTACAATGAGCAGTTCTTC. Residues: CSARDHGEPTYNEQFF.